One and the same sample provided the 29 T cell receptor beta chains below, sequenced in a study of blood T cells in healthy people across ages. The authors ran a second PCR of about 7 to 12 cycles using a sample-barcoded 5' primer and a J-beta primer mix. TCRdb redid the calling of the 5' RACE reads with MiXCR, one entry per CDR3 protein. The profile shows about 830,000 distinct CDR3 sequences, approximately 59% of them singletons. Sequenced material: blood. These receptors were taken from a man in his thirties or forties in good health.

This clonotype was found many times. The chain joins TRBV7-2 to TRBJ2-3; no reliable D call. This CDR3 contains 14 residues. The V and J ends lost 0 bases and 4 bases respectively, with 8 bases between them. Germline lookup yields CDR1 SGHTA and CDR2 FQGNSA. CDR3 in DNA: TGTGCCAGCAGCTTAGCACACCAGGCAGATACGCAGTATTTT. Its protein is CASSLAHQADTQYF.

The V call is TRBV20-1, the J call TRBJ2-4; D is unresolved. The J call could be wrong; TRBJ2-7 is a better fit for the DNA end. The CDR3 consists of 13 residues. Germline V gives CDR1 DFQATT, CDR2 SNEGSKA (reference sequence). The CDR3: CSARAVYAYEQYF. CDR3 DNA: TGCAGTGCTAGAGCCGTATACGCCTACGAGCAGTACTTC.

The CDR3 reads CAIRTNDDGYTF. As DNA, the CDR3 is TGTGCCATCAGAACAAACGATGATGGCTACACCTTC. This chain uses TRBV10-3 with TRBJ1-2; D is unresolved. Germline V gives CDR1 ENHRY, CDR2 SYGVKD. The CDR3 sequence is 12 residues long. V lost 6 bases, J lost 6 bases, and 11 bases lay in between.

The chain carries TRBV20-1 and TRBJ2-4, with D perhaps TRBD2 (5 bases). The end of the DNA is better explained by TRBJ2-7, so the J call may be wrong. Germline V gene sequence: CDR1 DFQATT, CDR2 SNEGSKA (reference sequence). The CDR3 contains 15 residues. CDR3 in amino acids: CSARDLDSGLFEQYF. In DNA form, the CDR3 reads TGCAGTGCTAGAGATCTGGACTCAGGTCTATTCGAGCAGTACTTC.

This clonotype was seen more than once but under ten times. This chain uses TRBV9 with TRBJ2-3; D gene ambiguous. This CDR3 contains 17 residues. In germline, CDR1 is SGDLS, CDR2 YYNGEE. V lost 2 bases and J 3 bases, leaving 19 bases between the germline ends. Here the CDR3 reads CASSVETRLGLTDTQYF. The CDR3 DNA reads as TGTGCCAGCAGCGTCGAGACGAGGTTGGGCCTAACAGATACGCAGTATTTT.

The chain combines TRBV7-9 with TRBJ2-7; tentatively, D is TRBD2 (6 bases). Germline CDR1 is SEHNR and CDR2 is FQNEAQ (reference sequence). The ends were cut back, 5 bases at V and 6 bases at J, with 17 bases in the middle. The CDR3 extends over 14 amino acids. CDR3 sequence: CASSARDSTSEQYF. The CDR3 bases are TGTGCCAGCAGCGCCCGGGACTCCACTTCCGAGCAGTACTTC.

Written as DNA, the CDR3 is TGTGCCAGCAGCGAGACCCCCTCAGCACCCTACGAGCAGTACTTC. Its protein product is CASSETPSAPYEQYF. The chain has TRBV9 and TRBJ2-7; D remains ambiguous. V lost 3 bases, J lost 2 bases, and 15 bases lay in between. This CDR3 has 15 residues. Per germline, CDR1 SGDLS and CDR2 YYNGEE.

This chain links TRBV28 with TRBJ1-6; 9 bases line up with TRBD1. Germline-derived CDR1 and CDR2 are MDHEN and SYDVKM. CDR3 length equals 15 residues. V was pared by 6 bases and J by 9 bases, with 9 bases of the junction left unmatched. The CDR3 DNA reads TGTGCCAGCAGCGACCCGGGACAGGGCTTTTCACCCCTCCACTTT. This encodes CASSDPGQGFSPLHF.

This clonotype occurred a few times. This may be a read error, as it is one base from a much larger clone. V is TRBV29-1 and J is TRBJ2-1; D is unclear. The germline V gene has CDR1 SQVTM and CDR2 ANQGSEA. The length of the CDR3 is 11 residues. Trimming removed 7 bases from V and 9 bases from J, with 13 bases in between. CDR3 in amino acids: CSGPAGIEQFF. The DNA for the CDR3 is TGCAGCGGTCCAGCTGGGATTGAGCAGTTCTTC.

The V call is TRBV15, the J call TRBJ2-1; TRBD2 aligns across 15 bases. V lost 9 bases and J lost 6; bases outside the gene matches: 3. CDR3 size: 14 residues. In germline, CDR1 is LNHNV, CDR2 YYDKDF (reference sequence). CDR3 amino acids: CATEGLAGGNEQFF. As DNA, the CDR3 is TGTGCCACTGAGGGACTAGCGGGGGGCAATGAGCAGTTCTTC.

The V and J genes are TRBV6-1 and TRBJ2-2; tentative D call: TRBD1 (6 bases). The CDR3 sequence is 15 residues long. Germline V gene data show CDR1 as MNHNS and CDR2 as SASEGT. The V and J ends lost 1 base and 4 bases respectively, with 10 bases between them. The CDR3 loop is CASSEDQTGTGELFF. The CDR3, as DNA: TGTGCCAGCAGTGAAGACCAGACAGGCACCGGGGAGCTGTTTTTT.

The count of this clonotype is one. The rearrangement joins TRBV28 to TRBJ2-7, with D perhaps TRBD1 (5 bases). V dropped 8 bases and J dropped 2 bases, with 22 bases sitting between them. CDR1 is MDHEN and CDR2 is SYDVKM in the germline V gene. CDR3 length: 16 residues. The CDR3 loop is CASGSIDSASPYEQYF. CDR3 bases: TGTGCCAGCGGTTCCATTGACAGCGCTTCACCCTACGAGCAGTACTTC.

This clonotype has only a few counts. The genes are TRBV4-1 and TRBJ2-1; D unclear. V was trimmed by 0 bases and J by 4 bases, leaving 10 bases between them. Germline V gene lookup returns CDR1 MGHRA and CDR2 YSYEKL. There are 15 residues in the CDR3. The CDR3 coding sequence is TGCGCCAGCAGCCAAGAGTCGGGCAGATACAATGAGCAGTTCTTC. Residues: CASSQESGRYNEQFF.

The sample holds many counts of this clonotype. The rearrangement uses TRBV20-1 and TRBJ2-1; TRBD2 matches at 13 bases. The CDR3 is 14 amino acids. Unmatched junction bases numbered 11, after V lost 6 bases and J lost 12 bases. CDR1 DFQATT and CDR2 SNEGSKA come from the germline V gene (reference sequence). CDR3 DNA sequence: TGCAGTGCCCCACTAGCGGGGGGGATTCCGGGGCAGTTCTTC. It translates to CSAPLAGGIPGQFF.

The rearrangement joins TRBV10-3 to TRBJ2-7; D ambiguous. Trimming shortened V by 8 bases and J by 3 bases, and 14 bases separated the two germline ends. CDR3 size: 13 residues. CDR1 and CDR2 from the germline V gene are ENHRY and SYGVKD. The CDR3 here is CAIDPDGRYEQYF. In DNA form, the CDR3 reads TGTGCCATCGACCCAGACGGACGCTACGAGCAGTACTTC.

In its sample, this clonotype was seen once. The genes are TRBV7-2 and TRBJ1-1, with TRBD1 matching over 10 bases. Germline lookup yields CDR1 SGHTA and CDR2 FQGNSA. V gave up 4 bases and J gave up 5 bases; unmatched junction bases: 4. The CDR3 runs to 14 residues. CDR3 residues: CASSSGQGWTEAFF. In DNA, the CDR3 is TGTGCCAGCAGCTCGGGACAGGGGTGGACTGAAGCTTTCTTT.

The V gene is TRBV30, the J gene TRBJ1-6; 9 bases map to TRBD1. Germline V gives CDR1 GTSNPN, CDR2 SVGIG (reference sequence). The CDR3 has 15 amino acids. The J segment lost 11 bases and the V segment lost 4 bases, leaving 12 bases of the junction unmatched. This CDR3 reads CAWTTQGTGYAPLHF. The CDR3 DNA reads TGTGCCTGGACTACACAAGGGACAGGGTATGCACCCCTCCACTTT. Filled out from reference TRBV30 and TRBJ1-6, the complete variable domain reads SQTIHQWPATLVQPVGSPLSLECTVEGTSNPNLYWYRQAAGRGLQLLFYSVGIGQISSEVPQNLSASRPQDRQFILSSKKLLLSDSGFYLCAWTTQGTGYAPLHFGNGTRLTVT.

The chain has TRBV29-1 and TRBJ2-1; 8 bases fit TRBD1. After removal of 4 bases from V and 6 bases from J, the junction contained 14 bases not matched to a gene. CDR3 length: 16 residues. In germline, CDR1 is SQVTM, CDR2 ANQGSEA. CDR3 region: CSVAGTGTGQFNEQFF. The CDR3 coding sequence is TGCAGCGTTGCCGGGACCGGGACAGGACAGTTCAATGAGCAGTTCTTC.

V is TRBV20-1 and J is TRBJ2-7; D uncertain. The CDR3 has 13 amino acids. Trimming pared 4 bases from V and 2 bases from J, leaving 12 bases between. CDR1 and CDR2 (germline): DFQATT, SNEGSKA (reference sequence). The DNA for the CDR3 is TGCAGTGCTAAGGACGGTCAGACCTACGAGCAGTACTTC. This codes for CSAKDGQTYEQYF.

This chain links TRBV7-2 with TRBJ2-5, with TRBD2 matching over 10 bases. The CDR3 covers 18 residues. V shed 6 bases, J shed 0 bases, and the junction held 13 bases outside the gene matches. Germline V gene lookup returns CDR1 SGHTA and CDR2 FQGNSA. The DNA of the CDR3 is TGTGCCAGCAGTCAAAGCGGGGGGGCAGTAGAATACCAAGAGACCCAGTACTTC. This gives the protein CASSQSGGAVEYQETQYF.

The chain links TRBV2 to TRBJ2-3; D could derive from TRBD1 or TRBD2 (5 bases each). The CDR3 has 14 residues. V dropped 3 bases and J dropped 6 bases, with 13 bases sitting between them. CDR1 is SNHLY, CDR2 FYNNEI, per germline. CDR3 sequence (DNA): TGTGCCAGCAGTGATTCGGGCAGGGAGGATACGCAGTATTTT. This gives the protein CASSDSGREDTQYF.

The chain links TRBV29-1 to TRBJ2-7; 9 bases map to TRBD1. With 4 bases clipped from V and 2 bases from J, the junction kept 6 bases outside the gene matches. Germline V gives CDR1 SQVTM, CDR2 ANQGSEA. CDR3 length: 14 residues. The CDR3: CSVGPGQGAYEQYF. The CDR3 nucleotides are TGCAGCGTTGGACCGGGACAGGGTGCCTACGAGCAGTACTTC.

The gene calls are TRBV5-1 and TRBJ2-7; 7 positions agree with TRBD1. Unmatched junction bases numbered 4, after V lost 0 bases and J lost 1 base. The CDR3 consists of 15 residues. CDR1 is SGHRS, CDR2 YFSETQ, per germline. In DNA, the CDR3 is TGCGCCAGCAGCTTGGGTAGGGGGCGATCCTACGAGCAGTACTTC. Translated: CASSLGRGRSYEQYF.

The CDR3 loop is CSVIGTGGNEQFF. CDR3 coding DNA: TGCAGCGTAATCGGGACAGGGGGGAATGAGCAGTTCTTC. The chain joins TRBV29-1 to TRBJ2-1; 11 bases are a match to TRBD1. Germline V gives CDR1 SQVTM, CDR2 ANQGSEA. This CDR3 spans 13 amino acids. J gave up 7 bases and V 6 bases, and 5 bases lay outside the gene matches.

The rearrangement uses TRBV27 and TRBJ1-5; D call uncertain. Germline V gives CDR1 MNHEY, CDR2 SMNVEV (reference sequence). V gave up 5 bases and J gave up 5 bases, with 19 bases separating them. The CDR3 runs to 16 residues. CDR3 in DNA: TGTGCCAGCAGTCCAATTGATGGAGGGAGGGATCAGCCCCAGCATTTT. It encodes CASSPIDGGRDQPQHF.

This sequence joins TRBV20-1 and TRBJ2-4; D possibly corresponds to TRBD1 (6 bases). CDR3 length equals 13 residues. Looked up from germline, CDR1 is DFQATT and CDR2 is SNEGSKA (reference sequence). V was clipped by 8 bases and J by 7 bases, with 18 bases between them. CDR3 nucleotide sequence: TGCAGTCAGACAGGACCCTCTTTGAACATTCAGTACTTC. Its translation is CSQTGPSLNIQYF.

The chain carries TRBV20-1 and TRBJ2-7; D unresolved. Trimming shortened V by 6 bases and J by 0 bases, and 12 bases separated the two germline ends. From germline, CDR1 is DFQATT and CDR2 SNEGSKA (reference sequence). This CDR3 contains 13 residues. The CDR3 DNA is TGCAGTGCCCCAAGATTAAACTCCTACGAGCAGTACTTC. Protein: CSAPRLNSYEQYF.

The chain employs TRBV7-8 and TRBJ2-1; 10 bases agree with TRBD1. This CDR3 region has 15 residues. The germline CDR1 and CDR2 sequences are SGHVS and FQNEAQ. V was clipped by 5 bases and J by 9 bases; unmatched bases: 10. CDR3 sequence (DNA): TGTGCCAGCAGCCCGACAGGGGGCGCGGCGAGTGAGCAGTTCTTC. Protein sequence: CASSPTGGAASEQFF.

This clonotype was counted only a few times. V is TRBV7-9 and J is TRBJ1-1; D perhaps matches TRBD1 (5 bases). CDR1 is SEHNR, CDR2 FQNEAQ, per germline (reference sequence). The CDR3 runs to 13 residues. V was clipped by 5 bases and J by 3 bases, with 10 bases between them. CDR3 amino acids: CASSQGRDTEAFF. CDR3 DNA sequence: TGTGCCAGCAGCCAGGGTAGGGACACTGAAGCTTTCTTT.